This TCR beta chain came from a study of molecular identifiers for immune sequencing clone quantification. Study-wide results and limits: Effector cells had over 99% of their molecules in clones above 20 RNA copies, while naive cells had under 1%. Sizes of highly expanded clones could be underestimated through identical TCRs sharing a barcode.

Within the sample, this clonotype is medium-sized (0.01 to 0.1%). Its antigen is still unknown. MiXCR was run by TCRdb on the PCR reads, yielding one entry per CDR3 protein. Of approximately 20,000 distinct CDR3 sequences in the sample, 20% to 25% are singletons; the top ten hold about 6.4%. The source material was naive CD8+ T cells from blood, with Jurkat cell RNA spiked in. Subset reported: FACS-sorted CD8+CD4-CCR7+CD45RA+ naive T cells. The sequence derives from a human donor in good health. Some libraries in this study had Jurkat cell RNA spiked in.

The CDR3 here is CASRERISSYNEQFF. The CDR3 DNA reads as TGTGCCAGCAGAGAGCGGATAAGCTCCTACAATGAGCAGTTCTTC. The chain uses TRBV2 and TRBJ2-1, with a weak D call TRBD2 (5 bases). CDR3 length: 15 amino acids. In germline, CDR1 is SNHLY, CDR2 FYNNEI. The ends were cut back, 6 bases at V and 0 bases at J, with 12 bases in the middle.